The 3 T cell receptor beta chains below were found in one sample sequenced in a study of OX40 agonist ivuxolimab in advanced cancers. The protocol was immunoSEQ multiplex PCR, while the TCRdb copy is restricted to in-frame clones and leaves out a portion. The sample consists of roughly 20,000 clones, 79% of them appearing once. Sequencing used CD4+ or CD8+ T cells sorted from blood, obtained in a trial of the OX40 agonist ivuxolimab. All receptors come from an adult with an advanced solid tumor such as melanoma, head and neck, liver or kidney cancer.

The CDR3 here is CASSQSPLGGADYEQYF. The CDR3 coding sequence is TGCGCCAGCAGCCAATCTCCTTTAGGCGGGGCTGACTACGAGCAGTACTTC. The gene calls are TRBV4-1 and TRBJ2-7, with D maybe TRBD2 (6 bases). Per the germline V gene, CDR1 is MGHRA and CDR2 is YSYEKL. Between the trimmed V and J ends, which lost 2 bases and 3 bases, there was a span of 20 bases. CDR3 size: 17 residues.

A remark on this clone: A read error is the likely source, as a far larger clone sits one nucleotide away. This sample also contains other DNA sequences that code for the same CDR3. The rearrangement joins TRBV5-2 to TRBJ2-7; the table's D gene call, TRBD2, was not cross checked with the DNA. TRBV5-2 is a documented pseudogene. This CDR3 region has 17 residues. CDR3 DNA sequence: TGTGCCAGCAGCCAAGAGGGTCTAGGCTCAGGCCCCTACGAGCAGTACTTC. It encodes CASSQEGLGSGPYEQYF.

J is TRBJ2-1 and V is TRBV6-1; TRBD1 aligns across 7 bases. Germline V CDR1 and CDR2: MNHNS, SASEGT. Germline trimming cut 9 bases from V and 2 bases from J; bases unmatched to any gene: 7. The CDR3 length is 14 residues. CDR3: CASQSGGTYNEQFF. The CDR3 DNA sequence: TGTGCCAGTCAGTCAGGGGGAACCTACAATGAGCAGTTCTTC.